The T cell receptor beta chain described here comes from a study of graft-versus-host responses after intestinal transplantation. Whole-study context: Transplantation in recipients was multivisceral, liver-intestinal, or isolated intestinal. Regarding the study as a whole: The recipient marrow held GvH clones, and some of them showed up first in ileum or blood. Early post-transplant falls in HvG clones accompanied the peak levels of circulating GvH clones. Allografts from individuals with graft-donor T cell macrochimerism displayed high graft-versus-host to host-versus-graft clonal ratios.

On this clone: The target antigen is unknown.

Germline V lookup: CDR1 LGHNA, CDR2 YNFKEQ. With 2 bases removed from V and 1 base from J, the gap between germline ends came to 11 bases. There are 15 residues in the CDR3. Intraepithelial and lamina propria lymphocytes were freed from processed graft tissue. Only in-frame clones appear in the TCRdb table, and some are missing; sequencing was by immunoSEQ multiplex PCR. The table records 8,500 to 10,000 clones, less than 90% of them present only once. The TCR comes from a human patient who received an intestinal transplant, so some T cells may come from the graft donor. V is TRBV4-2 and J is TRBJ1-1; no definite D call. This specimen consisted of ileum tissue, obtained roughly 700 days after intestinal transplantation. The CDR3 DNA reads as TGTGCCAGCAGCCAACCTGGACGGGGGAACACTGAAGCTTTCTTT. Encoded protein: CASSQPGRGNTEAFF.